This TCR beta chain was profiled in a study of pediatric ulcerative colitis. Regarding this clone: What it binds is unknown.

Each sample received Survey-level depth of up to 500,000 reads. Profiling relied on immunoSEQ multiplex PCR, and the TCRdb table lists in-frame clones only, not all of them. The sample comprises about 64,000 clones, 70% to 80% of which are singletons, and over 4% rests with the top ten. Study-wide points: A couple of rectal clonotypes were found only in ulcerative colitis patients, all of them. Compared with controls, ulcerative colitis showed greater blood-rectum clone sharing. This repertoire reflects total lymphocytes rather than subpopulations like regulatory T cells.

Sequencing was done on a sample of blood. The clonotype comes from a boy younger than 18 with moderate ulcerative colitis.

The chain's CDR3 is CASSYGGEETQYF. The CDR3 nucleotides read TGTGCCAGCAGTTACGGCGGAGAAGAGACCCAGTACTTC. The rearrangement uses TRBV6-5 and TRBJ2-5; no definite D call. In germline, CDR1 is MNHEY, CDR2 SVGAGI. The CDR3 spans 13 residues. V was clipped by 2 bases and J by 3 bases, with 7 bases between them.